This T cell receptor beta chain was sequenced in a study of T-cell memory formation after mild COVID-19. Study-level information: Among the donors, TCR clusters were largely specific to each donor. Study-level points and caveats: While clones contracting from day 15 to 85 were balanced between CD4 and CD8, later expanders leaned CD4+. The CD4+ clones that contracted clustered mainly within CM and EM, and the CD8+ clones concentrated in EMRA. Researchers could not confirm that second-wave clones peaking on day 37 targeted SARS-CoV-2.

TCRdb ran MiXCR on the 5' RACE reads and lists one entry per CDR3 protein. The sample records some 450,000 distinct CDR3 sequences, under 20% being singletons. Remarks on this clonotype: No antigen is known for it.

The V and J ends lost 7 bases and 0 bases respectively, with 9 bases between them. The V gene's germline CDR1 is SGHTA and CDR2 FQGNSA. This CDR3 has 14 amino acids. This rearrangement joins TRBV7-2 to TRBJ1-4; D not resolved. The sample consisted of PBMCs or a T cell subset sorted from them (not recorded which). The clonotype was recovered from a man aged 18 to 35 who had mild COVID-19 (a few samples of this study predate the infection). Cell type and time point are not known. CDR3 residues: CASKLIATNEKLFF. Here the CDR3 DNA reads TGTGCCAGCAAGCTGATCGCAACTAATGAAAAACTGTTTTTT.